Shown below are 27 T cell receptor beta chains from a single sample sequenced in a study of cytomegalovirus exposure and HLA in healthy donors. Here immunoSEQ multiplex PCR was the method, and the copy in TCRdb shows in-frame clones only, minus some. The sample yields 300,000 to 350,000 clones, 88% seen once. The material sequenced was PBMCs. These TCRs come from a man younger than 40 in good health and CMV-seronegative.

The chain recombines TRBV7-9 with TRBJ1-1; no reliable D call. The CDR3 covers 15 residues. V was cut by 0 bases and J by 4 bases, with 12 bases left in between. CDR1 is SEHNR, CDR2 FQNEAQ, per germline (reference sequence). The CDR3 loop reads CASSLAGLSFTEAFF. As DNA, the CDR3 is TGTGCCAGCAGCTTAGCAGGACTAAGTTTCACTGAAGCTTTCTTT.

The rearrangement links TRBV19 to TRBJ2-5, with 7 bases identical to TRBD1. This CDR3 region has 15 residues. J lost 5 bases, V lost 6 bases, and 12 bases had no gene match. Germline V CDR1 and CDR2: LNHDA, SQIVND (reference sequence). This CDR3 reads CASSMQRGLKETQYF. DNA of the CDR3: TGTGCCAGTAGCATGCAGAGGGGGCTAAAGGAGACCCAGTACTTC.

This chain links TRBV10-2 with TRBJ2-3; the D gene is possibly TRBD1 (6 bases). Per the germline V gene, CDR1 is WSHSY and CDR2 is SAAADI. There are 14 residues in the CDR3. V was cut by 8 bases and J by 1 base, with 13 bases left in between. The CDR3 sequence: CASSGQHRTDTQYF. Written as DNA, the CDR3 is TGCGCCAGCTCTGGACAGCACCGCACAGATACGCAGTATTTT.

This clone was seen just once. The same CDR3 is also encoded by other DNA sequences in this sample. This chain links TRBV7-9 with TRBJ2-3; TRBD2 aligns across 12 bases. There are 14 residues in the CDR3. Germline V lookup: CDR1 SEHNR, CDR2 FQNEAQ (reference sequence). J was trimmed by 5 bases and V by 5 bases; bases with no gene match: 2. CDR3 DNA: TGTGCCAGCAGCAGGACTAGCGGGGTAGATACGCAGTATTTT. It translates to CASSRTSGVDTQYF.

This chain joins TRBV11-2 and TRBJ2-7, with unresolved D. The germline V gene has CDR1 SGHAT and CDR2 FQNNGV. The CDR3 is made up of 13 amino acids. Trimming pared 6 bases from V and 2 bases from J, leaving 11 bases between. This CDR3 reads CASRGWVTYEQYF. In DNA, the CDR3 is TGTGCCAGCAGGGGCTGGGTAACCTACGAGCAGTACTTC.

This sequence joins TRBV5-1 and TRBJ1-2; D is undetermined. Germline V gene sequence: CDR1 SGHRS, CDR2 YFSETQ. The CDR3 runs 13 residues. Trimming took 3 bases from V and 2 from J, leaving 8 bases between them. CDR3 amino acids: CASSSDFNYGYTF. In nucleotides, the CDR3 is TGCGCCAGCAGCTCGGACTTCAACTATGGCTACACCTTC.

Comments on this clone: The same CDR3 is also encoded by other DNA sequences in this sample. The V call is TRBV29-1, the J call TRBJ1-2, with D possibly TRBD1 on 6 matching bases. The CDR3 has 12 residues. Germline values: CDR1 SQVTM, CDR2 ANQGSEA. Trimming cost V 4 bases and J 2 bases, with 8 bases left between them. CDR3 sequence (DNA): TGCAGCGTTGGGGGGACAAACTATGGCTACACCTTC. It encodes CSVGGTNYGYTF. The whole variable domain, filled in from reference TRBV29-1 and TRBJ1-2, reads SAVISQKPSRDICQRGTSLTIQCQVDSQVTMMFWYRQQPGQSLTLIATANQGSEATYESGFVIDKFPISRPNLTFSTLTVSNMSPEDSSIYLCSVGGTNYGYTFGSGTRLTVV.

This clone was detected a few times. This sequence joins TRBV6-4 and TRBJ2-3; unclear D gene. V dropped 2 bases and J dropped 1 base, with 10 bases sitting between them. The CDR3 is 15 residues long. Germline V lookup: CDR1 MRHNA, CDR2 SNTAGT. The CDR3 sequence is CASSDRFEGTDTQYF. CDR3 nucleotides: TGTGCCAGCAGTGACCGGTTTGAGGGCACAGATACGCAGTATTTT.

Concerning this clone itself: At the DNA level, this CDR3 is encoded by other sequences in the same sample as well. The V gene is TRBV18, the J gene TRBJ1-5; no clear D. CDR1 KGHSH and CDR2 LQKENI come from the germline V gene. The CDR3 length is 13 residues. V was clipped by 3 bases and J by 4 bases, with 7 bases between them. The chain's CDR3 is CASSPTENQPQHF. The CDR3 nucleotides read TGTGCCAGCTCACCTACCGAGAATCAGCCCCAGCATTTT.

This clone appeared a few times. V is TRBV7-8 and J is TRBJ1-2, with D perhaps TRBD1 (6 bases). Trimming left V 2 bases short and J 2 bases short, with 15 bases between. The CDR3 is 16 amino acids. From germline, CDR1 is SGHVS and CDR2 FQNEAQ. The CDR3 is CASSLYDQGPNYGYTF. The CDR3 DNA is TGTGCCAGCAGCTTATACGATCAGGGGCCCAACTATGGCTACACCTTC.

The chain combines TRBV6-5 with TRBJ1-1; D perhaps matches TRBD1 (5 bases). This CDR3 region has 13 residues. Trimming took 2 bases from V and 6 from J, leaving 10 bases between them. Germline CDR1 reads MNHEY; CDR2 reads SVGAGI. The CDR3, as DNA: TGTGCCAGCAGTTACGTGGACAACTCTGAAGCTTTCTTT. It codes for CASSYVDNSEAFF.

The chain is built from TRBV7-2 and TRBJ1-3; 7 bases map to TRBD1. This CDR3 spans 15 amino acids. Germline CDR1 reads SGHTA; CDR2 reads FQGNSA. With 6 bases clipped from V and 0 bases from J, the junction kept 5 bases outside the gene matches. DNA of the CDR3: TGTGCCAGCAGTGTGGACAGGCCCTCTGGAAACACCATATATTTT. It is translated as CASSVDRPSGNTIYF.

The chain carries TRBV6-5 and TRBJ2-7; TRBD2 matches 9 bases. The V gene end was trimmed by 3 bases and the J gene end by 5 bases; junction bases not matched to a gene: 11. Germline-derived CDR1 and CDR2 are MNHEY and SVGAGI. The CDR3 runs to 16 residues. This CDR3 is CASSYGRLAGFHEQYF. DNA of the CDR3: TGTGCCAGCAGTTATGGTAGGCTAGCGGGGTTCCACGAGCAGTACTTC.

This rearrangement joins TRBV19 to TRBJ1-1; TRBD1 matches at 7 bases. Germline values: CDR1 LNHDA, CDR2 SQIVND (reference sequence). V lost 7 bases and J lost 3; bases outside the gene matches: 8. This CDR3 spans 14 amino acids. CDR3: CASISPGGHTEAFF. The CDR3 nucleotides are TGTGCCAGTATAAGCCCAGGGGGGCACACTGAAGCTTTCTTT.

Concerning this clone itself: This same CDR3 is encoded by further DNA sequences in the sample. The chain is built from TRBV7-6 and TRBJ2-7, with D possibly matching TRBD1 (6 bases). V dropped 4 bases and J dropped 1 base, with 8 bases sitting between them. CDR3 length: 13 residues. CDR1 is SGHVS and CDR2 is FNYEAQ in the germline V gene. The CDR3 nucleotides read TGTGCCAGCAGCTCGGACAGTTCCTACGAGCAGTACTTC. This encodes CASSSDSSYEQYF.

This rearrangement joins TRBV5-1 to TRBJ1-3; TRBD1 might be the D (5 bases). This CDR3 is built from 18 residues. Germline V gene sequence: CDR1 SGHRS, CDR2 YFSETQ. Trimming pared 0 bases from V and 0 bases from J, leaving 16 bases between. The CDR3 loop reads CASSLDASGTFSGNTIYF. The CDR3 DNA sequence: TGCGCCAGCAGCTTGGACGCTTCCGGGACTTTCTCTGGAAACACCATATATTTT.

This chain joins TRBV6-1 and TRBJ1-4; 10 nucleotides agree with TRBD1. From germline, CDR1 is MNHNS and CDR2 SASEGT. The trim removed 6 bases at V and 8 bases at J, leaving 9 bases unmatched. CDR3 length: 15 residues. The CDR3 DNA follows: TGTGCCAGCAGCGACCGACAGGGGGCGCGGGAAAAACTGTTTTTT. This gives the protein CASSDRQGAREKLFF.

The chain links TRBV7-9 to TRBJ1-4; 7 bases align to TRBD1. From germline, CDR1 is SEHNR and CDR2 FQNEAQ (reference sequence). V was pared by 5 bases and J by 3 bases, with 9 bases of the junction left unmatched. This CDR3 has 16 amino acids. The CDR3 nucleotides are TGTGCCAGCAGCCTACAGGGGCCTCCGGCTAATGAAAAACTGTTTTTT. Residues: CASSLQGPPANEKLFF.

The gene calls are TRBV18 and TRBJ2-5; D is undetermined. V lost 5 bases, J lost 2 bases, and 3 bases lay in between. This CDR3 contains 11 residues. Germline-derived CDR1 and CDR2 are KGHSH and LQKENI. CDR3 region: CASSSQETQYF. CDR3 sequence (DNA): TGTGCCAGCTCATCTCAAGAGACCCAGTACTTC.

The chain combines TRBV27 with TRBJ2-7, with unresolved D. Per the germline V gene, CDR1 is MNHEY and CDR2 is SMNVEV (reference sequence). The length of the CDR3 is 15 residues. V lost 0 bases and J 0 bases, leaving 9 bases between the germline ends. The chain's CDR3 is CASSLSLTGSYEQYF. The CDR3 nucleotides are TGTGCCAGCAGTTTATCTTTGACGGGCTCCTACGAGCAGTACTTC.

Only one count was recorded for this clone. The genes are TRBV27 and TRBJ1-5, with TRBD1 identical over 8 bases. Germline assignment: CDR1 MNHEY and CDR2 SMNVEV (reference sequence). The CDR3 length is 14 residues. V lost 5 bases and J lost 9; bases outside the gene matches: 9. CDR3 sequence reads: CASSLGTGVRPQHF. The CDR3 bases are TGTGCCAGCAGTCTCGGGACAGGCGTCCGGCCCCAGCATTTT.

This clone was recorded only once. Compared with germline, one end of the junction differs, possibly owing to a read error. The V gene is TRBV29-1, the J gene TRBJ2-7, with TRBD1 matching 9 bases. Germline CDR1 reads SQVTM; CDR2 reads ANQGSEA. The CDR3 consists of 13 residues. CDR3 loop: CSVEAGTGYEQYF. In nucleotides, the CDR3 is TGCAGCGTAGAAGCCGGGACAGGGTACGAGCAGTACTTC.

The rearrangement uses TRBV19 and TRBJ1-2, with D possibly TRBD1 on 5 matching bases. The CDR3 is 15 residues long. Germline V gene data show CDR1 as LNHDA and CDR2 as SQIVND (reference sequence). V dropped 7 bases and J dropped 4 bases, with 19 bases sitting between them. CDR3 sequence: CASISLWGESYGYTF. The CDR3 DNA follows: TGTGCCAGTATTAGTCTCTGGGGGGAGAGCTATGGCTACACCTTC.

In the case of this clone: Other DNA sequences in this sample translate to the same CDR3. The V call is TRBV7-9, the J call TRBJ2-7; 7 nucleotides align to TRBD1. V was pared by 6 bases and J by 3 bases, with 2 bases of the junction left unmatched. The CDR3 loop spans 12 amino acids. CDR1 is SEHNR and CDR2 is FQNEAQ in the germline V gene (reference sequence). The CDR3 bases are TGTGCCAGCAGTTGGGACAGCTACGAGCAGTACTTC. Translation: CASSWDSYEQYF.

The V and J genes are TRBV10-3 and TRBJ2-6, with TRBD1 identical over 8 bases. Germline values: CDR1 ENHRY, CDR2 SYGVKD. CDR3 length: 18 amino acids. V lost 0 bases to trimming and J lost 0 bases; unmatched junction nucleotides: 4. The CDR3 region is CAISESLTGASGANVLTF. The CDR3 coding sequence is TGTGCCATCAGTGAGTCGTTGACAGGGGCCTCTGGGGCCAACGTCCTGACTTTC.

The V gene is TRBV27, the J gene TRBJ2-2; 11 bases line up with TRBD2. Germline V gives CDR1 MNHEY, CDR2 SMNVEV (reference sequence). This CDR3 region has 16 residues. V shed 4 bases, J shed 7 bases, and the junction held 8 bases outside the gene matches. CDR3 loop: CASSSGLAGGHGELFF. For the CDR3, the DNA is TGTGCCAGCAGTTCTGGTCTAGCGGGGGGACACGGGGAGCTGTTTTTT.

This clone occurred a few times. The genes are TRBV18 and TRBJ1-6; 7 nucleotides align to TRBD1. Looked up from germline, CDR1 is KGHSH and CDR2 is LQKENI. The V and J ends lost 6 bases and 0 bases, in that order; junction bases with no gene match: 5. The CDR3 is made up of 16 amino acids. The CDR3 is CASSPDRASYNSPLHF. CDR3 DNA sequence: TGTGCCAGCTCGCCAGACAGGGCCTCCTATAATTCACCCCTCCACTTT.